What follows describes a single T cell receptor (beta chain). Its matching antigen is unknown. Clones were read by immunoSEQ multiplex PCR, and TCRdb kept only the in-frame ones, dropping some. The sample has 15,000 to 20,000 clones; about 81% are singletons. This record belongs to a study of OX40 agonist ivuxolimab in advanced cancers. In the study overall: The treatment was a fully human IgG2 OX40 agonist, ivuxolimab. Prior checkpoint blockade (anti-PD-1, anti-PD-L1 or anti-CTLA-4) was permitted; around 40% had it. In three patients, partial responses were observed, one with hepatocellular carcinoma and two with cutaneous melanoma.

This CDR3 contains 13 residues. V dropped 0 bases and J dropped 11 bases, with 10 bases sitting between them. Germline CDR1 MNHNS, CDR2 SASEGT. General study points: Researchers did not establish what antigens the expanded peripheral T cells target.

This specimen was CD4+ or CD8+ T cells sorted from blood, taken in a trial of the OX40 agonist ivuxolimab. The chain has TRBV6-1 and TRBJ1-4; no definite D call. This TCR was recovered from an adult with an advanced solid tumor such as melanoma, head and neck, liver or kidney cancer. CDR3 coding DNA: TGTGCCAGCAGTGAAGCAATTGGACGTAAACTGTTTTTT. Residues: CASSEAIGRKLFF.